The 17 T cell receptor beta chains below come from one sample, sequenced in a study of cytomegalovirus exposure and HLA in healthy donors. It was with 60 Vbeta and 13 Jbeta primers that the PCR ran. Some clones are missing from TCRdb's copy, which holds only in-frame ones; the method was immunoSEQ multiplex PCR. Altogether 90,000 to 120,000 clones are present, around 67% being singletons, with the ten largest covering about 14%. Input material: PBMCs. Receptor source: a woman in her thirties or forties in good health and CMV-seropositive.

The chain uses TRBV27 and TRBJ1-6, with 10 bases identical to TRBD1. Germline assignment: CDR1 MNHEY and CDR2 SMNVEV (reference sequence). Losses at the gene ends were 3 bases for V and 7 bases for J; bases not matched to a gene: 3. This CDR3 is built from 15 residues. In nucleotides, the CDR3 is TGTGCCAGCAGTTTTATGGGACAGGGGAATTCACCCCTCCACTTT. Its translation: CASSFMGQGNSPLHF.

The chain has TRBV5-4 and TRBJ1-1; TRBD1 might be the D (5 bases). Looked up from germline, CDR1 is SGHNT and CDR2 is YYREEE (reference sequence). CDR3 length: 14 amino acids. The V end lost 9 bases, the J end lost 3 bases, and 18 bases lay between the germline ends. CDR3 bases: TGTGCCACCAATGGGCGGGGCGGAGACACTGAAGCTTTCTTT. It specifies CATNGRGGDTEAFF.

J is TRBJ2-7 and V is TRBV30; D ambiguous. Trimming shortened V by 4 bases and J by 6 bases, and 22 bases separated the two germline ends. Per the germline V gene, CDR1 is GTSNPN and CDR2 is SVGIG (reference sequence). The CDR3 sequence is 15 residues long. The CDR3 loop is CAWIRGSVGSGEQYF. CDR3 bases: TGTGCCTGGATTCGAGGCAGCGTCGGGTCGGGCGAGCAGTACTTC.

J is TRBJ2-2 and V is TRBV5-6; TRBD2 aligns across 11 bases. Trimming at V came to 5 bases and at J to 0 bases, leaving 6 bases not matched to a gene. The germline V gene has CDR1 SGHDT and CDR2 YYEEEE. This CDR3 has 17 residues. The CDR3 coding sequence is TGTGCCAGCAGACCCCTTAGCGGGGGGGCGAACACCGGGGAGCTGTTTTTT. This gives the protein CASRPLSGGANTGELFF.

This clone was seen once. One end of the junction is discordant with germline, which a read error may explain. The chain is built from TRBV7-7 and TRBJ2-5; 9 bases fit TRBD2. CDR1 and CDR2 from the germline V gene are SSHAT and FNYEAQ (reference sequence). The CDR3 runs 15 residues. CDR3 in DNA: TGTGCTAGCAGCTCCCTAGCGGGGATACAAGAGACCCAGTACTTC. Translation gives CASSSLAGIQETQYF. Full variable domain (missing parts from reference TRBV7-7 and TRBJ2-5): GAGVSQSPRYKVTKRGQDVTLRCDPISSHATLYWYQQALGQGPEFLTYFNYEAQPDKSGLPSDRFSAERPEGSISTLTIQRTEQRDSAMYRCASSSLAGIQETQYFGPGTRLLVL.

The chain is built from TRBV5-4 and TRBJ2-3, with 14 bases aligning to TRBD2. The trim removed 4 bases at V and 2 bases at J, leaving 3 bases unmatched. The germline gives CDR1 SGHNT, CDR2 YYREEE (reference sequence). CDR3 size: 16 residues. The CDR3 is CASSQGLAGVTDTQYF. The CDR3, as DNA: TGTGCCAGCAGCCAGGGACTAGCGGGGGTCACAGATACGCAGTATTTT. Full variable domain (rest looked up from reference TRBV5-4 and TRBJ2-3): ETGVTQSPTHLIKTRGQQVTLRCSSQSGHNTVSWYQQALGQGPQFIFQYYREEENGRGNFPPRFSGLQFPNYSSELNVNALELDDSALYLCASSQGLAGVTDTQYFGPGTRLTVL.

The rearrangement uses TRBV2 and TRBJ1-1; 9 nucleotides line up with TRBD1. There are 14 residues in the CDR3. J gave up 3 bases and V 6 bases, and 5 bases lay outside the gene matches. Per the germline V gene, CDR1 is SNHLY and CDR2 is FYNNEI. The CDR3 region is CASSVQGADTEAFF. Written as DNA, the CDR3 is TGTGCCAGCAGCGTACAGGGGGCGGACACTGAAGCTTTCTTT. Filled out from reference TRBV2 and TRBJ1-1, the complete variable domain reads EPEVTQTPSHQVTQMGQEVILRCVPISNHLYFYWYRQILGQKVEFLVSFYNNEISEKSEIFDDQFSVERPDGSNFTLKIRSTKLEDSAMYFCASSVQGADTEAFFGQGTRLTVV.

The rearrangement uses TRBV9 and TRBJ1-2, with D unclear. The CDR3 covers 15 residues. V was clipped by 4 bases and J by 6 bases, with 19 bases between them. Germline V gene data show CDR1 as SGDLS and CDR2 as YYNGEE. This CDR3 is CASSPRVANLDGYTF. The CDR3 nucleotides are TGTGCCAGCAGCCCCCGGGTCGCGAACTTGGATGGCTACACCTTC.

J is TRBJ1-2 and V is TRBV18; 10 nucleotides line up with TRBD1. The junction had 5 bases not matched to a gene; V was cut back by 8 bases and J by 8 bases. Germline V gene data show CDR1 as KGHSH and CDR2 as LQKENI. The CDR3 contains 12 residues. The CDR3: CASTRDRGGYTF. DNA of the CDR3: TGTGCCAGCACTCGGGACAGGGGCGGCTACACCTTC.

CDR3 protein: CASSYTAGTDQPQHF. The CDR3 DNA is TGTGCCAGCAGTTACACGGCAGGGACTGATCAGCCCCAGCATTTT. V usage is TRBV6-5 and J usage is TRBJ1-5; a weak D match, TRBD1 (5 bases). V lost 2 bases and J lost 5, with 13 bases in between. CDR3 size: 15 residues. CDR1 MNHEY and CDR2 SVGAGI come from the germline V gene.

This chain joins TRBV7-9 and TRBJ1-5, with 8 bases matching TRBD1. This CDR3 region has 13 residues. CDR1 SEHNR and CDR2 FQNEAQ come from the germline V gene (reference sequence). V dropped 11 bases and J dropped 0; count of bases not matched to a gene: 3. CDR3 loop: CAGQGGSNQPQHF. The CDR3 region has the DNA TGTGCCGGACAGGGTGGTAGCAATCAGCCCCAGCATTTT.

The chain links TRBV19 to TRBJ2-5; TRBD2 matches 9 bases. V lost 6 bases to trimming and J lost 1 base; unmatched junction nucleotides: 6. The CDR3 consists of 15 residues. The germline V gene encodes CDR1 LNHDA and CDR2 SQIVND (reference sequence). As DNA, the CDR3 is TGTGCCAGTAGGCGTAGCGGGGGCGGCCAAGAGACCCAGTACTTC. Amino acid sequence: CASRRSGGGQETQYF.

The V and J genes are TRBV6-5 and TRBJ1-2, with 9 positions matching TRBD1. The CDR3 runs 14 residues. The germline CDR1 and CDR2 sequences are MNHEY and SVGAGI. J lost 8 bases, V lost 6 bases, and 10 bases had no gene match. The CDR3 spells CASRITGGASGYTF. The CDR3 nucleotides read TGTGCCAGCAGGATCACAGGGGGCGCGTCCGGCTACACCTTC.

This rearrangement joins TRBV27 to TRBJ1-2, with 7 bases lining up with TRBD1. The CDR3 contains 15 residues. Germline CDR1 MNHEY, CDR2 SMNVEV (reference sequence). With V trimmed by 5 bases and J by 1 base, 7 bases remained unmatched. In nucleotides, the CDR3 is TGTGCCAGCAGTCCCGGGACAGTTCTTAACTATGGCTACACCTTC. This codes for CASSPGTVLNYGYTF.

This clone has just a few counts. The rearrangement uses TRBV29-1 and TRBJ2-5, with D possibly TRBD1 on 5 matching bases. The CDR3 totals 12 residues. Between the trimmed V and J ends, which lost 5 bases and 6 bases, there was a span of 13 bases. The germline V gene has CDR1 SQVTM and CDR2 ANQGSEA. The CDR3 bases are TGCAGCGTTCAAGGCGACAGAAAGACCCAGTACTTC. Residues: CSVQGDRKTQYF. Looking up the rest from reference TRBV29-1 and TRBJ2-5 gives the full variable domain: SAVISQKPSRDICQRGTSLTIQCQVDSQVTMMFWYRQQPGQSLTLIATANQGSEATYESGFVIDKFPISRPNLTFSTLTVSNMSPEDSSIYLCSVQGDRKTQYFGPGTRLLVL.

The V call is TRBV12-5, the J call TRBJ1-5; D gene unclear. This CDR3 spans 12 amino acids. V was clipped by 1 base and J by 7 bases, with 5 bases between them. Germline V gene data show CDR1 as LGHNT and CDR2 as FRNRAP. The CDR3 spells CASGLGHQPQHF. DNA for the CDR3: TGTGCTAGTGGTTTGGGGCACCAGCCCCAGCATTTT.

The chain is built from TRBV10-3 and TRBJ2-7, with TRBD2 matching over 13 bases. V lost 9 bases, J lost 5 bases, and 4 bases stayed unmatched. The CDR3 covers 13 residues. Germline CDR1 ENHRY, CDR2 SYGVKD. In DNA, the CDR3 is TGTGCCATTGGACTAGCGGGGGCCAACGAGCAGTACTTC. This gives the protein CAIGLAGANEQYF.